Shown below are 15 T cell receptor beta chains from a single sample sequenced in a study of T cell repertoires in urothelial bladder cancer. Sequencing was performed with immunoSEQ multiplex PCR; in TCRdb, only in-frame clones are kept and a portion is missing. The sample carries 9,500 to 13,000 clones, approximately 70% recorded once. Source material: tumor-infiltrating cells from bladder cancer. These receptor sequences come from a human donor with a benign inflammatory bladder lesion.

The V call is TRBV19, the J call TRBJ2-2; tentatively, D is TRBD2 (5 bases). The CDR3 has 15 residues. From germline, CDR1 is LNHDA and CDR2 SQIVND (reference sequence). V lost 1 base and J 2 bases, leaving 8 bases between the germline ends. The CDR3 DNA reads as TGTGCCAGTAGTATAGGGACGGGAAACACCGGGGAGCTGTTTTTT. Protein sequence: CASSIGTGNTGELFF.

The table lists this clone with a few counts. The chain recombines TRBV4-2 with TRBJ1-5; 7 bases map to TRBD1. Germline-derived CDR1 and CDR2 are LGHNA and YNFKEQ. This CDR3 is 15 amino acids long. V lost 3 bases to trimming and J lost 4 bases; unmatched junction nucleotides: 6. The CDR3 DNA reads as TGTGCCAGCAGCCAGGGACAGTTCTCAAATCAGCCCCAGCATTTT. Protein sequence: CASSQGQFSNQPQHF.

This clone was recorded only once. The chain links TRBV13 to TRBJ2-4; D call uncertain. Germline V gene sequence: CDR1 PRHDT, CDR2 FYEKMQ (reference sequence). The CDR3 is made up of 15 amino acids. V dropped 4 bases and J dropped 0 bases, with 10 bases sitting between them. The CDR3 DNA follows: TGTGCCAGCAGCTCACTGGTCACAGCCAAAAACATTCAGTACTTC. Its translation: CASSSLVTAKNIQYF.

This clone counts as medium-sized (0.01 to 0.1%). The gene calls are TRBV2 and TRBJ1-5; D not certain. This CDR3 contains 13 residues. Germline V gives CDR1 SNHLY, CDR2 FYNNEI. The V and J ends lost 6 bases and 4 bases respectively, with 10 bases between them. The CDR3 loop is CASSVFQNQPQHF. The CDR3 bases are TGTGCCAGCAGCGTTTTTCAGAATCAGCCCCAGCATTTT.

The V and J genes are TRBV6-5 and TRBJ2-7, with 7 bases matching TRBD2. The V segment lost 10 bases and the J segment 10 bases; nucleotides outside the gene matches: 10. The CDR3 consists of 11 residues. CDR1 is MNHEY, CDR2 SVGAGI, per germline. The DNA of the CDR3 is TGTGCCAACCTTGGGGGGGGGAAACAGTACTTC. This gives the protein CANLGGGKQYF.

V is TRBV5-1 and J is TRBJ2-3; 13 bases are shared with TRBD2. With 1 base clipped from V and 0 bases from J, the junction kept 5 bases outside the gene matches. The CDR3 sequence is 18 residues long. Germline loops: CDR1 SGHRS, CDR2 YFSETQ. The CDR3 DNA is TGCGCCAGCAGCTTGAAACTAGCGGGGGGGCCGAGCACAGATACGCAGTATTTT. It codes for CASSLKLAGGPSTDTQYF.

V gene TRBV10-3 combines with J gene TRBJ2-7, with a possible D match to TRBD1 (6 bases). Germline V gene data show CDR1 as ENHRY and CDR2 as SYGVKD. Trimming removed 8 bases from V and 2 bases from J, with 13 bases in between. The CDR3 contains 13 residues. CDR3 sequence: CAILRTDTYEQYF. CDR3 coding DNA: TGTGCCATCCTAAGGACAGACACCTACGAGCAGTACTTC.

Only one count was recorded for this clone. This chain connects TRBV6-1 to TRBJ1-1, with TRBD1 identical over 10 bases. This CDR3 has 14 residues. Losses at the gene ends were 7 bases for V and 5 bases for J; bases not matched to a gene: 7. Germline assignment: CDR1 MNHNS and CDR2 SASEGT. In DNA form, the CDR3 reads TGTGCCAGCAATCTCCGGGACAGGGGAACTGAAGCTTTCTTT. It is translated as CASNLRDRGTEAFF.

CDR3 protein: CASSAYRGGSTDTQYF. DNA of the CDR3: TGTGCCAGCAGCGCCTACAGGGGGGGAAGCACAGATACGCAGTATTTT. The genes are TRBV5-6 and TRBJ2-3, with a weak D call TRBD1 (8 bases). The germline V and J ends were trimmed by 4 bases and 0 bases, with 15 bases remaining between them. CDR3 length: 16 residues. Germline V gene sequence: CDR1 SGHDT, CDR2 YYEEEE.

The chain recombines TRBV5-4 with TRBJ1-1, with D perhaps TRBD1 (5 bases). The CDR3 sequence is 16 residues long. The germline V gene encodes CDR1 SGHNT and CDR2 YYREEE (reference sequence). Trimming took 0 bases from V and 7 from J, leaving 19 bases between them. CDR3 protein: CASSLGQQGSEVEAFF. The CDR3 DNA reads as TGTGCCAGCAGCTTGGGACAGCAAGGGTCTGAAGTTGAAGCTTTCTTT. The full variable domain, with the rest looked up from reference TRBV5-4 and TRBJ1-1, is ETGVTQSPTHLIKTRGQQVTLRCSSQSGHNTVSWYQQALGQGPQFIFQYYREEENGRGNFPPRFSGLQFPNYSSELNVNALELDDSALYLCASSLGQQGSEVEAFFGQGTRLTVV.

This chain joins TRBV5-1 and TRBJ2-6; TRBD1 matches 7 bases. The CDR3 is 20 amino acids. The V gene end was trimmed by 0 bases and the J gene end by 0 bases; junction bases not matched to a gene: 12. Germline CDR1 reads SGHRS; CDR2 reads YFSETQ. DNA for the CDR3: TGCGCCAGCAGCTTGGCCGGGACAGCCGTTAGTAGCTCTGGGGCCAACGTCCTGACTTTC. It specifies CASSLAGTAVSSSGANVLTF.

A few counts support this clone. The V and J genes are TRBV10-3 and TRBJ2-1; possibly TRBD1 for D (5 bases). V lost 0 bases to trimming and J lost 5 bases, with 14 bases between them. Germline loops: CDR1 ENHRY, CDR2 SYGVKD. This CDR3 is built from 16 residues. This CDR3 is CAISESKQGANNEQFF. The CDR3 DNA reads as TGTGCCATCAGTGAGTCGAAGCAGGGTGCAAACAATGAGCAGTTCTTC.

This clone was recorded only once. This rearrangement joins TRBV7-3 to TRBJ2-3; 15 bases agree with TRBD2. This CDR3 is 20 amino acids long. J gave up 2 bases and V 0 bases, and 9 bases lay outside the gene matches. Germline V gives CDR1 SGHTA, CDR2 FQGTGA. The CDR3 loop reads CASSLTLPGLAGGSTDTQYF. CDR3 DNA sequence: TGTGCCAGCAGCTTAACCCTCCCGGGACTAGCGGGGGGATCCACAGATACGCAGTATTTT. Complete variable domain (other parts from reference TRBV7-3 and TRBJ2-3): GAGVSQTPSNKVTEKGKYVELRCDPISGHTALYWYRQSLGQGPEFLIYFQGTGAADDSGLPNDRFFAVRPEGSVSTLKIQRTERGDSAVYLCASSLTLPGLAGGSTDTQYFGPGTRLTVL.

This clone was seen more than once but under ten times. The chain uses TRBV2 and TRBJ1-1; TRBD1 matches at 9 bases. After removal of 8 bases from V and 6 bases from J, the junction contained 10 bases not matched to a gene. The CDR3 has 14 residues. Germline V CDR1 and CDR2: SNHLY, FYNNEI. DNA for the CDR3: TGTGCCAGCTGTATCGGGACAGGGCTCCCTGAAGCTTTCTTT. It yields the protein CASCIGTGLPEAFF.

The gene calls are TRBV6-1 and TRBJ2-1; TRBD1 matches 7 bases. Germline-derived CDR1 and CDR2 are MNHNS and SASEGT. The CDR3 totals 13 residues. V was clipped by 5 bases and J by 7 bases; unmatched bases: 5. The CDR3 region is CASSYNRGNEQFF. For the CDR3, the DNA is TGTGCCAGCAGTTATAACAGGGGTAATGAGCAGTTCTTC.